This T cell receptor (beta chain) originates from a study of regulatory T cells in long-lasting Graves disease (dated by TCRdb to the early 2020s). Concerning the study at large: In the newly diagnosed Graves' disease group, patients had been taking antithyroid drugs for less than 3 months. This study used TCR sequencing and RNA sequencing of peripheral blood to compare persistent Graves' disease patients against newly diagnosed Graves' disease patients. The study was registered as a clinical trial and conducted in China. A total of approximately 35 samples underwent TCR sequencing: about 13 from persistent and roughly 20 from newly diagnosed Graves' disease patients. What the research found in general, with its limitations: The study examined only peripheral blood because the primary lesion, thyroid tissue, could not be accessed. TRBV28, TRBJ1-2 and TRBJ2-5 were preferentially used in persistent disease, while TRBV20-1 and TRBJ2-1 were favored in newly diagnosed disease. Lower TCR Shannon entropy and fewer highly expanded clones were observed in persistent Graves' disease patients than in newly diagnosed patients, which suggested clonal expansion. Only the TCR beta chain was sequenced and analyzed. More public clonotypes were shared among persistent patients (under 3,000) than among newly diagnosed patients (under 1,000). The small sample size was acknowledged by the authors as a limitation that may reduce accuracy.

Libraries came from multiplex PCR. For sequencing, an Illumina HiSeq 4000 was employed. To build TCR beta libraries, CDR3 regions were amplified by Arm-PCR using iRepertoire HTBI primers. Before sequencing, the PCR products underwent gel purification. The study's own analysis went as follows. Gene usage analysis of CDR3 amino acid clonotypes used the 50 to 70 TRBV and fewer than 15 TRBJ segments found across samples. COPE and FqMerger were used to merge the filtered high-quality paired reads into contigs. Contigs were aligned with BLAST to IMGT TRBV, TRBD and TRBJ reference genes, and CDR3 was defined per IMGT. Clonotypes above 0.1% frequency were classified as highly expanded clones. Shannon entropy served as the measure of repertoire diversity, while the Gini coefficient captured V-J evenness. Public clonotypes were defined as clonotypes shared by more than one individual. TCRdb reanalyzed the raw reads on its own, using fastp at Q25 for trimming and MiXCR for clone calling, and kept in-frame beta chains. Each entry is one CDR3 protein sequence, shown with its most common DNA and genes. TCRdb, not the authors, supplied the V and J calls. For this sample there are around 500,000 distinct CDR3 sequences; 12% appear just once. Of the sample, about 8.3% is held by the ten largest clones.

The time point label on this specimen signifies: newly diagnosed GD, antithyroid drugs for less than 3 months. For both TCR sequencing and RNA sequencing, RNA was extracted from PBMCs using TRIzol. The diagnosis of Graves' disease was made according to American Thyroid Association guidelines. Recruitment of patients was carried out at an endocrinology department in Xi'an, China. From each patient, approximately 10 milliliters of peripheral blood was collected into an EDTA anticoagulant tube. PBMCs were isolated by Ficoll Paque Plus density gradient separation without further T cell sorting. An Agilent 2100 Bioanalyzer and agarose gel were used to check RNA quality, while a NanoDrop 2000 measured RNA concentration. This clonotype was recorded a few times. This clone's antigen is unknown. Base quality data are lacking; no much larger clone is found one base away. The V end loses 3 bases and the J end loses 8 bases, and a stretch of 11 bases separates them. Spanning cysteine to phenylalanine, the CDR3 consists of 12 amino acids. Here the CDR3 DNA is all that survives: 36 bases in frame from base 1. Sequences SQVTM (CDR1) and ANQGSEA (CDR2) are obtained from the germline V gene.

The same data also went into a second study, on T cells in Graves' hyperthyroidism and ophthalmopathy. As that second study puts it: A patient counted as having stable Graves' hyperthyroidism if no progression to ophthalmopathy occurred over 18 months of follow-up. Hyperthyroidism patients were aged 18 to 65 years and newly diagnosed, with disease duration of less than 2 months. Patients with uncontrolled infections, other autoimmune diseases, pregnancy or lactation were excluded. Diagnoses were based on clinical symptoms, serum thyroxine and TRAb, thyroid ultrasound and orbital computed tomography. The first round of RT-PCR for the TCR CDR3 was performed with the HTBI primer set and the Qiagen OneStep RT-PCR kit. Most expanded thyroid clonotypes (frequency above 0.001) were also detected in blood, suggesting blood repertoires may reflect thyroid immune responses. Ophthalmopathy was separated from stable hyperthyroidism by a 13 V-J signature model, with 85% to 90% sensitivity and about 81% specificity obtained in cross-validation and 80%/75% obtained in testing. During validation, the model predicted progression to ophthalmopathy a median of approximately 6 months ahead of onset, with 70.59% sensitivity and more than 72% specificity. A discovery cohort of about 100 patients, about 40 with Graves' ophthalmopathy and 55 to 60 with stable Graves' hyperthyroidism, was used to find distinguishing TCR V-J signatures. Whether ophthalmopathy could be predicted prospectively was tested in an independent validation cohort made up of under 20 hyperthyroidism patients plus 17 patients who later progressed to ophthalmopathy. The roughly 100 discovery patients were randomly divided into training and test sets at a 7:3 ratio. The study also compared thyroid tissue and blood T-cell repertoires from 6 or 7 Graves' hyperthyroidism patients. After blood sampling, hyperthyroidism patients were treated with methimazole at a starting dose of 30 mg daily, and ophthalmopathy patients were treated with high-dose intravenous methylprednisolone. Libraries were constructed in a second round of multiplex PCR, after which size selection and purification were carried out. Paired-end sequencing of the libraries was performed with 100 bp reads on an Illumina HiSeq2000. SOAPnuke was used to process the raw data, throwing out any read that contained adapters or uncalled bases, had a mean Phred below 15, or lacked an exact constant-primer or identifier match. COPE v1.2.5 was used to merge the high-quality paired reads, and each unique nucleotide sequence was defined as a clonotype. MiTCR v1.1 was used to align clonotypes to the IMGT TRBV, TRBD and TRBJ reference segments. Analysis was restricted to V-J combinations with a frequency above 0.0001, which covered roughly 99% of repertoires. A TCS score was defined as the ratio of F50 (clonal expansion) to E x V (chaos), with BLOSUM62-based TCRdist applied between CDR3 peptides within each V-J. Welch's t-statistics and random forest reduced some 510 V-J features to around 14, which were used in a naive Bayes classifier (R e1071). No statistical method was used to fix the sample size in advance, and group allocation was not hidden from the investigators. According to the paper, TCR Vbeta CDR3 sequencing was carried out on some 140 peripheral blood samples, which came from 40 to 45 ophthalmopathy, under 85 hyperthyroidism and approximately 17 progressor patients.

This receptor was obtained from a woman aged 25 to 45 with Graves disease. Donor details come from another sample of the same person, matched by shared clones. The chain couples TRBV29-1 to TRBJ2-1, with TRBD2 tentatively as D gene (5 bases match). Sequencing was performed on peripheral blood mononuclear cells (PBMCs), taken at new diagnosis, from a patient treated with antithyroid drugs. CDR3 sequence: CSVDDGGDEQFF. In nucleotide form, the sequence is TGCAGCGTTGATGACGGAGGCGATGAGCAGTTCTTC.